This entry lists 10 T cell receptor beta chains sequenced from one sample in a study of PD-1 blockade in classical Hodgkin lymphoma. Every one of the patients relapsed after autologous stem cell transplantation (brentuximab vedotin exposure was variable). The assay was immunoSEQ multiplex PCR, and TCRdb's table has in-frame clones only and misses some. The data contain approximately 100,000 clones, roughly 91% of them singletons. Specimen: peripheral blood mononuclear cells (PBMCs), collected before the second cycle of nivolumab. The origin of the receptors is a human donor with classical Hodgkin lymphoma.

This clone was found a few times. This chain uses TRBV7-9 with TRBJ2-3, with 9 bases fitting TRBD2. Germline V gene sequence: CDR1 SEHNR, CDR2 FQNEAQ (reference sequence). V lost 5 bases and J lost 4; bases outside the gene matches: 7. The CDR3 loop spans 15 amino acids. The chain's CDR3 is CASSPTSGSADTQYF. CDR3 in DNA: TGTGCCAGCAGCCCGACTAGCGGCAGTGCAGATACGCAGTATTTT.

The chain is built from TRBV7-2 and TRBJ2-5; possibly TRBD2 for D (7 bases). Germline assignment: CDR1 SGHTA and CDR2 FQGNSA. The CDR3 is 14 amino acids. Trimming stripped 4 bases from V and 4 bases from J, with 13 bases between. As DNA, the CDR3 is TGTGCCAGCAGCTCCCAACGGGGGGCAGAGACCCAGTACTTC. Protein product: CASSSQRGAETQYF.

The chain has TRBV9 and TRBJ2-1; D gene uncertain. Per germline, CDR1 SGDLS and CDR2 YYNGEE. This CDR3 has 13 amino acids. The germline V and J ends were trimmed by 3 bases and 7 bases, with 11 bases remaining between them. The CDR3 region is CASSGTRRNEQFF. The DNA for the CDR3 is TGTGCCAGCAGCGGAACCCGAAGGAATGAGCAGTTCTTC. The variable domain in full, with the rest retrieved from reference TRBV9 and TRBJ2-1, is DSGVTQTPKHLITATGQRVTLRCSPRSGDLSVYWYQQSLDQGLQFLIQYYNGEERAKGNILERFSAQQFPDLHSELNLSSLELGDSALYFCASSGTRRNEQFFGPGTRLTVL.

CDR3 in DNA: TGTGCCAGCAGCTTGACAGGGAGGAACAATGAGCAGTTCTTC. Its protein product is CASSLTGRNNEQFF. This chain links TRBV5-6 with TRBJ2-1; perhaps D is TRBD1 or TRBD2 (6 bases each). Trimming shortened V by 1 base and J by 5 bases, and 10 bases separated the two germline ends. CDR1 and CDR2 (germline): SGHDT, YYEEEE. The CDR3 length is 14 residues. The full variable domain, rest sourced from reference TRBV5-6 and TRBJ2-1, is DAGVTQSPTHLIKTRGQQVTLRCSPKSGHDTVSWYQQALGQGPQFIFQYYEEEERQRGNFPDRFSGHQFPNYSSELNVNALLLGDSALYLCASSLTGRNNEQFFGPGTRLTVL.

This rearrangement joins TRBV6-5 to TRBJ1-1, with D maybe TRBD1 (6 bases). The CDR3 contains 12 residues. V shed 5 bases and J shed 4 bases, with 8 bases lying between them. Germline V gene data show CDR1 as MNHEY and CDR2 as SVGAGI. In DNA form, the CDR3 reads TGTGCCAGCAGTCGGGGGCGCACTGAAGCTTTCTTT. Translated: CASSRGRTEAFF.

This clone was picked up one time. Written as DNA, the CDR3 is TGCGCCAGCAGCCGCAACAGGGGTAGCGGGGGCGGGAATGAGCAGTTCTTC. As protein: CASSRNRGSGGGNEQFF. The chain is built from TRBV4-3 and TRBJ2-1; 9 nucleotides agree with TRBD2. From germline, CDR1 is LGHNA and CDR2 YSLEER. The CDR3 runs 17 residues. Trimming cost V 4 bases and J 7 bases; bases outside gene matches: 14.

The chain joins TRBV9 to TRBJ2-7, with D perhaps matching TRBD1 (6 bases). This CDR3 region has 17 residues. The V gene lost 0 bases and the J gene lost 0 bases, with 16 bases spanning the gap. Germline CDR1 reads SGDLS; CDR2 reads YYNGEE. In DNA, the CDR3 is TGTGCCAGCAGCGTAGAACAGGGCCCCGGAAGCTCCTACGAGCAGTACTTC. This codes for CASSVEQGPGSSYEQYF.

The chain joins TRBV19 to TRBJ1-4, with 9 nucleotides matching TRBD1. This CDR3 is 17 amino acids long. CDR1 is LNHDA, CDR2 SQIVND, per germline (reference sequence). With V trimmed by 7 bases and J by 6 bases, 15 bases remained unmatched. CDR3 residues: CASTLLAGQGRDEKLFF. Written as DNA, the CDR3 is TGTGCCAGTACCCTACTCGCAGGACAGGGGCGAGATGAAAAACTGTTTTTT.

The chain couples TRBV7-9 to TRBJ2-7; D may correspond to TRBD1 or TRBD2 (5 bases each). V lost 5 bases and J lost 3, with 11 bases in between. The CDR3 loop spans 13 amino acids. The germline CDR1 and CDR2 sequences are SEHNR and FQNEAQ (reference sequence). In nucleotides, the CDR3 is TGTGCCAGCAGCACGGGACGGCGCTACGAGCAGTACTTC. Encoded protein: CASSTGRRYEQYF.

The chain is built from TRBV19 and TRBJ2-1; the D is unclear. The germline V gene encodes CDR1 LNHDA and CDR2 SQIVND (reference sequence). This CDR3 is 11 amino acids long. Trimming removed 5 bases at V and 6 bases at J, with 5 bases between. CDR3 DNA: TGTGCCAGTAGTTCGTTCAATGAGCAGTTCTTC. Protein product: CASSSFNEQFF.